This T cell receptor beta chain was recovered during a study of persistence of HIV-infected CD4 T cells. Turning to the study itself: CD4+ T cells responding to CMV or HIV-1 Gag were isolated.

The stimulus was lysate of CMV-infected fibroblasts, approximately 9.6 ug/mL. CD40L/CD69 double-negative CD45RO-high memory CD4+ T cells were collected. Donors were HIV-1-infected adults who began suppressive ART during chronic infection. Undetectable plasma HIV-1 RNA below 50 copies/mL lasted at least 4 years. The libraries were made with immunoSEQ version 4 in survey mode. Measured with immunoSEQ multiplex PCR; TCRdb has only the in-frame clones, and not every one. The data hold 25,000 to 35,000 clones, with around 80% observed a single time. Comment on this clone: Antigen unknown.

Germline lookup yields CDR1 MNHEY and CDR2 SVGAGI. V lost 11 bases and J 4 bases, leaving 14 bases between the germline ends. CDR3 length equals 12 residues. This TCR was sampled from an adult man with HIV who was CMV-seropositive. Sequences were derived from CD4+ T cells sorted from PBMCs after 18-hour stimulation, sampled from a patient who received antiretroviral therapy. The genes are TRBV6-5 and TRBJ1-1, with D possibly TRBD1 on 6 matching bases. The CDR3 DNA is TGTGCCGGGTGGGGGGCAGGCACTGAAGCTTTCTTT. Protein: CAGWGAGTEAFF.